One and the same sample provided the 8 T cell receptor beta chains below, sequenced in a study of spatial heterogeneity in lung cancer. The antigens these receptors bind are not known. TCRdb re-called the 5' RACE reads with MiXCR, one entry per CDR3 protein. This table has about 100,000 distinct CDR3 sequences, about 4.4% appearing once. Study-level results: The study found that expanded intratumoral alpha and beta TCR counts tracked tumor mutation counts.

Time point described: sample taken at primary tumor resection. This material consisted of lung tumor tissue, taken at surgery. Every receptor here comes from a male donor with early-stage non-small cell lung cancer.

This clonotype was recorded many times. CDR3 residues: CASIRAGGPSEQFF. The CDR3 nucleotides read TGTGCCAGCATTAGAGCGGGAGGGCCTAGTGAGCAGTTCTTC. The genes are TRBV6-1 and TRBJ2-1; 10 bases are a match to TRBD2. The CDR3 sequence is 14 residues long. Trimming took 7 bases from V and 9 from J; bases not matched to a gene: 9. CDR1 is MNHNS, CDR2 SASEGT, per germline.

Many counts were recorded for this clonotype. The chain carries TRBV4-1 and TRBJ2-2; 10 nucleotides line up with TRBD2. This CDR3 has 17 amino acids. V lost 0 bases to trimming and J lost 3 bases; unmatched junction nucleotides: 4. Germline-derived CDR1 and CDR2 are MGHRA and YSYEKL. The CDR3 DNA is TGCGCCAGCAGCCAAGACCGCACTAGCGGGGACACCGGGGAGCTGTTTTTT. This sequence encodes CASSQDRTSGDTGELFF.

In the case of this clonotype: This may stem from a read error, because a much larger clone lies one nucleotide away. The rearrangement joins TRBV28 to TRBJ1-6; D uncertain. Trimming took 5 bases from V and 14 from J, leaving 19 bases between them. Germline V gives CDR1 MDHEN, CDR2 SYDVKM. The CDR3 has 14 amino acids. CDR3 region: CASSLSSGRWTLHF. CDR3 in DNA: TGTGCCAGCAGTCTTAGTAGCGGTCGGTGGACCCTCCACTTT.

This clonotype has a count of ten or more. J is TRBJ1-1 and V is TRBV2; 7 bases fit TRBD1. The CDR3 runs to 13 residues. CDR1 and CDR2 from the germline V gene are SNHLY and FYNNEI. J lost 7 bases, V lost 6 bases, and 8 bases had no gene match. The CDR3 bases are TGTGCCAGCAGCACGACAGGGCGGAGTGAAGCTTTCTTT. Translating it yields CASSTTGRSEAFF.

This clonotype was observed at least ten times. A junction end diverges from the germline sequence, so it may reflect a read error. V usage is TRBV29-1 and J usage is TRBJ1-1; D not certain. This CDR3 is built from 9 residues. Germline CDR1 reads SQVTM; CDR2 reads ANQGSEA. CDR3 in amino acids: CSVAGERVF. In DNA, the CDR3 is TGCAGCGTTGCCGGGGAACGGGTCTTT.

Ten or more counts support this clonotype. The CDR3 coding sequence is TGTGCCAGCAGCCCTTTCGGGGCGGGCGCCCACGAGCAGTACTTC. The encoded protein is CASSPFGAGAHEQYF. The chain recombines TRBV11-2 with TRBJ2-7; D tentatively fits TRBD1 or TRBD2 (5 bases each). Trimming stripped 5 bases from V and 5 bases from J, with 19 bases between. The CDR3 spans 15 residues. Germline-derived CDR1 and CDR2 are SGHAT and FQNNGV.

V gene TRBV30 combines with J gene TRBJ1-6; maybe TRBD1 (5 bases). The germline gives CDR1 GTSNPN, CDR2 SVGIG (reference sequence). Trimming pared 3 bases from V and 10 bases from J, leaving 22 bases between. This CDR3 is built from 16 residues. CDR3 bases: TGTGCCTGGAGCTCGGGGGACCATTGGGGCAGCTCACCCCTCCACTTT. Translated, it gives CAWSSGDHWGSSPLHF.

This clonotype was seen at least ten times. The chain links TRBV12-5 to TRBJ2-2; D gene unclear. The CDR3 consists of 12 residues. The germline CDR1 and CDR2 sequences are LGHNT and FRNRAP. With 7 bases removed from V and 1 base from J, the gap between germline ends came to 4 bases. The CDR3 nucleotides read TGTGCTAGTGCCCGGAACACCGGGGAGCTGTTTTTT. It codes for CASARNTGELFF.